This T cell receptor (beta chain) was sequenced in a study of vaccination effects on CD4 cells after COVID-19. Study as a whole: Post-vaccine specimens arrived a median 72 days past the second dose.

Study-level points and caveats: Clones from infection and from vaccination both contracted markedly late after vaccination. Healthy vaccinees' vaccine-induced clones included only 1 of 255 cross-reacting with common cold coronaviruses.

With regard to this clone: Its matching antigen is unknown.

The data were produced by immunoSEQ multiplex PCR, yet TCRdb's version contains in-frame clones alone and is incomplete. The table shows 20,000 or so clones, with more than 70% occurring only once. Antigen-specific CD4+ T cells expanded by the ViraFEST assay with viral peptide pools were then sequenced. At the end of 9 to 11 days of culture, CD4+ T cells were isolated. Two-dose BNT162b2 or mRNA-1273 vaccination was given to participants. The length of the CDR3 is 14 residues. The germline gives CDR1 SEHNR, CDR2 FQNEAQ (reference sequence). Losses at the gene ends were 6 bases for V and 5 bases for J; bases not matched to a gene: 4.

Sequencing used CD4+ T cells from PBMCs cultured with HCoV-229E spike peptides, obtained after COVID-19 vaccination. This chain joins TRBV7-9 and TRBJ1-4, with TRBD1 identical over 9 bases. The receptor's source is a human donor who received a COVID-19 vaccine. CDR3 in amino acids: CASSYGTGNEKLFF. The CDR3 nucleotides are TGTGCCAGCAGTTACGGGACAGGGAATGAAAAACTGTTTTTT.